This T cell receptor (beta chain) stems from a study of blood T cell repertoires in COVID-19. The overall study: Spain, Italy and the United States supplied samples that represented acute and convalescent COVID-19. Sample material is recorded as cDNA or gDNA derived from T cells, B-cell-depleted T cells, or PBMCs.

V lost 0 bases and J 0 bases, leaving 4 bases between the germline ends. CDR3 length: 13 amino acids. CDR1 and CDR2 (germline): SGHRS, YFSETQ. In the study's own analysis: Quantification of nucleated cells was approximated via reference gene primer amplification. Using immunoSEQ multiplex PCR, the repertoire was profiled, and TCRdb retains in-frame clones only, with some absent. D and trimming come from the DNA, and the V and J calls and clone size come from that table. The repertoire includes around 47,000 clones, roughly 86% of them detected once, and roughly 10% sits in the top ten. This receptor was identified in a man aged 80 or over with active or convalescent COVID-19. The chain joins TRBV5-1 to TRBJ2-7, with D uncertain. The specimen was peripheral blood. The CDR3 loop is CASSLGSSYEQYF. CDR3 DNA: TGCGCCAGCAGCTTGGGGAGCTCCTACGAGCAGTACTTC. Supplemented by reference TRBV5-1 and TRBJ2-7, the full variable domain reads KAGVTQTPRYLIKTRGQQVTLSCSPISGHRSVSWYQQTPGQGLQFLFEYFSETQRNKGNFPGRFSGRQFSNSRSEMNVSTLELGDSALYLCASSLGSSYEQYFGPGTRLTVT.